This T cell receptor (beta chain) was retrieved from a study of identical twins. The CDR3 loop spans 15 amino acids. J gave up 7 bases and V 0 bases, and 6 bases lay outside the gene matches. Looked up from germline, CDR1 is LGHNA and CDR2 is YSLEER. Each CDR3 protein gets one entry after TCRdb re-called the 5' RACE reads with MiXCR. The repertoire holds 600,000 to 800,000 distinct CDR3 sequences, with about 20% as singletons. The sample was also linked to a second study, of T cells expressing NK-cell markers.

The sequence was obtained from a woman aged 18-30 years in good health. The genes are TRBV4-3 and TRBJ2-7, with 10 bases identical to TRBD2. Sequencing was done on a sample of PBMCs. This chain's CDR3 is CASSQDLAGVGEQYF. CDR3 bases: TGCGCCAGCAGCCAAGATCTAGCGGGAGTAGGGGAGCAGTACTTC.